Sequencing of this T cell receptor delta chain was carried out in a study of gamma-delta T cells after stem cell transplantation. Germline CDR1 is GEAIGNYY and CDR2 is EKD. The CDR3 sequence is 15 residues long. Trimming stripped 1 base from V and 1 base from J, with 12 bases between. TCRdb redid the clone calls on the RT-PCR reads with CATT. Here the sample spans 1,500 to 2,000 delta-chain clones, about 47% being singletons. This clone was detected once. The TCR comes from a human donor. It is not recorded whose cells these are; they may come from a transplant donor. V is TRDV2 and J is TRDJ1; D ambiguous. The specimen sequenced was gamma-delta T cells. The CDR3 loop reads CACDTLLRTTDKLIF. The CDR3 DNA sequence: TGTGCCTGTGACACTCTACTTCGGACCACCGATAAACTCATCTTT.